This is a list of T cell receptor beta chains from one sample in a study of yellow fever vaccine responses in identical twins. TCRdb used MiXCR to reprocess the RT-PCR reads, holding one entry per CDR3 protein. The sample contains fewer than 35,000 distinct CDR3 sequences, less than 70% of which appear only once. The sample here was T cells from blood (PBMCs), unsorted or a sorted subset (not recorded which), taken before or after yellow fever vaccination (not recorded which). These TCRs come from a woman aged 18-35 years who received the yellow fever vaccine. The CDR3 runs from the conserved cysteine through the conserved F or W. The D gene is left open where the match is weak. Some rows mark clone size as missing; the rest say once, few, many or name a class of expanded clone.

.	.	TRBJ1-5	TRBV4-1	CASSQVAAGPQHF	TGCGCCAGCAGCCAAGTGGCGGCCGGGCCCCAGCATTTT
.	once	TRBJ2-7	TRBV12-3/TRBV12-4	CTSSGPPRSYEQYF	TGTACCAGCAGCGGTCCACCTCGGTCCTACGAGCAGTACTTC
.	.	TRBJ2-3	TRBV4-1	CASSQEGIRATDTQYF	TGCGCCAGCAGCCAAGAGGGCATCAGGGCCACAGATACGCAGTATTTT
.	few	TRBJ1-2	TRBV10-1	CASSELLPMNYGYTF	TGCGCCAGCAGTGAGTTGCTCCCGATGAACTATGGCTACACCTTC
TRBD1	few	TRBJ1-6	TRBV9	CASSVGQGNSPLHF	TGTGCCAGCAGCGTCGGACAGGGTAATTCACCCCTCCACTTT
.	.	TRBJ1-5	TRBV12-3/TRBV12-4	CASSFAPLSGNQPQHF	TGTGCCAGCAGTTTCGCCCCGTTATCGGGCAATCAGCCCCAGCATTTT
TRBD1	.	TRBJ2-3	TRBV29-1	CSVRPGGVITDTQYF	TGCAGCGTTCGACCAGGGGGAGTCATCACAGATACGCAGTATTTT
TRBD1	.	TRBJ1-2	TRBV10-3	CAINRNDRDGYTF	TGTGCCATCAACCGAAACGACAGGGACGGCTACACCTTC
TRBD2	.	TRBJ2-5	TRBV28	CASSLGLAGSQETQYF	TGTGCCAGCAGTTTGGGACTAGCGGGCTCCCAAGAGACCCAGTACTTC
.	.	TRBJ2-3	TRBV29-1	CSVEPRLEVGDTQYF	TGCAGCGTTGAACCGAGACTAGAGGTGGGAGATACGCAGTATTTT
TRBD2	.	TRBJ2-3	TRBV11-2	CASSPSGVGTDTQYF	TGTGCCAGCAGCCCAAGCGGGGTCGGCACAGATACGCAGTATTTT
.	few	TRBJ1-1	TRBV29-1	CSVEDLLRGAEAFF	TGCAGCGTTGAAGATCTTTTAAGGGGGGCTGAAGCTTTCTTT
TRBD1	.	TRBJ2-2	TRBV4-1	CASSQPGTGGTVELFF	TGCGCCAGCAGCCAACCCGGGACAGGGGGAACGGTGGAGCTGTTTTTT
.	.	TRBJ2-5	TRBV29-1	CSVDRGETQETQYF	TGCAGCGTCGACCGGGGCGAGACCCAAGAGACCCAGTACTTC
.	few	TRBJ1-6	TRBV11-2	CASSPKGGGNSPLHF	TGTGCCAGCAGCCCCAAAGGGGGTGGTAATTCACCCCTCCACTTT
.	few	TRBJ2-4	TRBV5-1	CASRDFSGVDIQYF	TGCGCCAGCAGAGATTTCTCAGGGGTAGACATTCAGTACTTC
.	.	TRBJ2-1	TRBV2	CASKTNEQFF	TGTGCCAGCAAAACCAATGAGCAGTTCTTC
TRBD1	.	TRBJ2-1	TRBV5-1	CASSYGQVGEQFF	TGCGCCAGCAGCTACGGACAGGTAGGCGAGCAGTTCTTC
.	once	TRBJ2-7	TRBV7-9	CAIQGQHYEQYF	TGTGCCATCCAGGGGCAACACTACGAGCAGTACTTC
.	.	TRBJ2-4	TRBV28	CASSRMGNIQYF	TGTGCCAGCAGCAGGATGGGAAACATTCAGTACTTC
.	.	TRBJ1-1	TRBV29-1	CSVLTAYEAFF	TGCAGCGTTTTAACAGCATATGAAGCTTTCTTT
TRBD2	.	TRBJ2-1	TRBV4-2	CARSQVLAGGNYNEQFF	TGTGCCAGGAGCCAAGTACTAGCGGGAGGGAACTACAATGAGCAGTTCTTC
TRBD1	.	TRBJ1-6	TRBV10-3	CASRGQGDSPLHF	TGTGCCTCTAGGGGACAGGGCGATTCACCCCTCCACTTT
.	.	TRBJ2-2	TRBV13	CASMGDRTNTGELFF	TGTGCCAGCATGGGCGACAGAACCAACACCGGGGAGCTGTTTTTT
.	.	TRBJ2-1	TRBV19	CASSVQGFDEQFF	TGTGCCAGTAGTGTCCAGGGTTTCGATGAGCAGTTCTTC
.	.	TRBJ2-1	TRBV10-1	CASSESTAGMDEQFF	TGCGCCAGCAGTGAGTCGACGGCCGGGATGGATGAGCAGTTCTTC
.	.	TRBJ2-1	TRBV7-2	CASSLERLNEQFF	TGTGCCAGCAGCTTAGAACGGCTCAATGAGCAGTTCTTC
.	.	TRBJ2-7	TRBV2	CASSKAYEQYF	TGTGCCAGCAGTAAAGCCTACGAGCAGTACTTC
TRBD2	.	TRBJ2-1	TRBV7-3	CASSLIAGAGDYNEQFF	TGTGCCAGCAGCTTAATAGCTGGGGCGGGGGACTACAATGAGCAGTTCTTC
.	.	TRBJ2-5	TRBV27	CASSLRGYGRETQYF	TGTGCCAGCAGTTTGCGGGGTTATGGACGAGAGACCCAGTACTTC
.	.	TRBJ1-1	TRBV15	CATSSRTEAFF	TGTGCCACCAGCAGTAGGACTGAAGCTTTCTTT
.	.	TRBJ1-5	TRBV27	CASSLGGPAQPQHF	TGTGCCAGCAGTTTAGGGGGGCCGGCTCAGCCCCAGCATTTT
.	few	TRBJ2-1	TRBV11-2	CASSGRGGNEQFF	TGTGCCAGCAGCGGGAGAGGGGGGAATGAGCAGTTCTTC
.	few	TRBJ1-1	TRBV2	CASSSLGGTEAFF	TGTGCCAGCAGTTCCCTAGGGGGAACTGAAGCTTTCTTT
TRBD2	.	TRBJ2-1	TRBV11-3	CASSFRLAGQYNEQFF	TGTGCCAGCAGCTTTCGCCTAGCGGGCCAGTACAATGAGCAGTTCTTC